Sequencing of this TCR beta chain was carried out in a study of cytomegalovirus exposure and HLA in healthy donors (dated by TCRdb to about 2017). Study-level background: An earlier analysis of approximately 640 of the donors reported 276 Gb of sequence data and roughly 110 million unique TCR beta sequences from 190 million or so T cells. An early release that covered about 600 HLA-typed donors contained about 300 gigabases of sequencing data and around 80 million unique TCR sequences. Of the roughly 400 genotyped donors, 81% were placed in the genetic ancestry cluster associated with self-reported Caucasian donors. The study was designed to test whether signatures of past pathogen exposure could be identified by cataloging public T cell receptors. Using immunosequencing, the study profiled T cell repertoires from 666 subjects and related those repertoires to cytomegalovirus serostatus. A separate validation cohort of over 95 different subjects was used in addition to the approximately 640-subject first cohort. The study combined high-throughput TCR immunosequencing, statistical association of individual TCRs with disease status, and machine learning to predict cytomegalovirus infection status. A later analysis re-analyzed previously published TCR beta repertoires from about 600 donors and added high-resolution HLA genotyping to study TCR occurrence patterns. The later analysis used no new phenotypic data to find candidate immune exposures, relying instead on TCR beta sequences and their occurrence across donors. An earlier analysis of some 600 of the donors applied high-throughput TCR beta sequencing to assess whether each TCR beta V gene segment acted as functional or pseudogenic. Alongside the repertoire data, information on donor age, sex, ethnicity and CMV serostatus was compiled. A later genetic analysis used genome-wide SNP genotypes for about 65% of the roughly 700 donors, treating that subset as a discovery cohort. All discovery cohort repertoires had been generated on a single sequencing platform. HLA typing included class I and class II loci at four-digit resolution. Typing coverage varied by locus: about 620-640 donors for A, B, C, DRB1 and DQB1; more than 500 for DQA1; about 600 for DPA1; roughly 470 for DPB1. Because of strong linkage in the cohort, 4 to 6 DR-DQ haplotypes were treated as single units for association and clustering. Among almost 400 genotyped donors of the cohort, an average of approximately 250,000 unique TCR beta nucleotide sequences were sequenced per donor, roughly a sixth of them non-productive.

Libraries were prepared through the immunoSEQ multiplex PCR assay. A mixture of 60 forward primers for TCR Vbeta segments and 13 reverse primers for TCR Jbeta segments was used in the multiplex PCR. The CDR3 region of rearranged TCR beta genes was amplified from genomic DNA with a multiplex PCR assay. The amplified TCR beta libraries were sequenced on the Illumina HiSeq System as 87-base-pair reads. The authors' pipeline ran thus. A later analysis tallied approximately 87 million unique TCR beta chains across the 666 repertoires, and approximately 9.9 million of those chains were shared by two or more donors. To remove PCR and sequencing errors, raw reads were error-corrected and collapsed into unique sequences using a nearest-neighbor algorithm that merged closely related sequences. Alignment of CDR3 sequences to IMGT reference sequences was used to assign V, D and J gene segments. For a sequence to be retained, a match of at least six nucleotides was required to both a V gene segment and a J gene segment. A rearrangement counted as productive if the CDR3 had no stop codons and remained in frame with V and J, and every other rearrangement counted as non-productive. CDR3 was defined according to IMGT convention as the region running from the second conserved V-encoded cysteine to the conserved J-encoded phenylalanine. The earlier analysis of a few hundred of the donors excluded sequences that lacked an unambiguous match to a single V gene segment. In an earlier analysis of about 590 of the donors, a V segment was called functional when productive rearrangements were above 56.7%, and segregating when the standard deviation between donors exceeded 5%. To diagnose cytomegalovirus status from the catalog of TCR beta chain sequences, a statistical classification framework was built. In a later analysis, TCR nucleotide sequences were compared against IMGT/GENE-DB human TR gene sequences so that V and J genes could be assigned. In a later analysis, CDR3 sequences and most-parsimonious VDJ recombination scenarios were assigned using the TCRdist pipeline. In a later analysis, each TCR beta chain was defined by its CDR3 amino acid sequence together with its V-gene family, and reads lacking a unique V-gene family were excluded. As a way to deal with suspected cross-contamination and a sequencing artifact, a later analysis dropped over 550 nucleotide sequences that were highly shared and had low generation probability. In a later analysis, a clonal expansion index for each public chain was calculated from normalized within-repertoire ranks of inferred template counts. In a later analysis, generation probabilities were computed with a VDJ recombination model fitted to out-of-frame rearrangements, and the resulting probabilities were checked against IGoR. In a later analysis, hypergeometric tests were used to score TCR-TCR, TCR-HLA and TCR-CMV co-occurrence, with a repertoire-size bias correction applied to TCR pairs. To estimate false discovery rates, a later analysis permuted the HLA or CMV assignments 20 times. In a later analysis, co-occurring TCRs were grouped with DBSCAN, and TCRdist sequence similarity was added when clustering was performed within HLA-allele-positive subsets. Repertoires with fewer than 30,000 or more than 120,000 public chains were left out of co-occurrence clustering, as were five repertoires with anomalous nucleotide sharing. Imported from immuneACCESS, the table was reduced by TCRdb to in-frame sequences with V and J called. These copies leave out some clones; in studies compared against another copy, an unresolved V gene accounts for under half, and the cause of the remainder is not known. V and J calls and clone size are given by that table; D and trimming were obtained from the DNA. For this sample the table gives more than 80,000 clones, of which roughly 75% were detected only once. The leading ten clones occupy roughly 2.5% of the sample.

In total, roughly 670 healthy bone marrow donors made up the cohort. At the time of sampling, every cohort member was nominally healthy, though immune exposures that went unrecorded were likely present. The donor tested CMV seronegative and was one of the 352 seronegative cohort members. A peripheral blood sample was provided by each donor, and peripheral blood mononuclear cells were used for TCR beta sequencing. The Qiagen DNeasy Blood Extraction Kit was used to extract genomic DNA from the blood cell samples. Study-level results and caveats: Most TCR sequences were observed very rarely across donors, whereas some public TCRs were present in many individuals. The authors suggested that the approach could potentially be generalized to other disease states and immunological phenotypes. In an earlier analysis of about 540 of the donors, most TCR beta V segments were observed in productive rearrangements about 87% or about 30% of the time, broadly matching IMGT annotations. According to a later analysis, parvovirus B19, influenza, CMV and Epstein-Barr virus appeared linked to several top co-occurrence clusters. In vitro tests confirmed that three of the cytomegalovirus-associated TCR beta chains recognize cytomegalovirus antigens. In a later analysis, 16,951 TCR beta sequences were associated with specific HLA alleles at a false discovery rate of 0.05. The study listed around 160 TCR beta chains as associated with cytomegalovirus. Correlated functional status among segregating V segments might be attributable to linkage disequilibrium, but an unknown experimental factor could not be ruled out. In a later analysis, HLA-associated TCR beta chains were found to be more clonally expanded and to have lower generation probabilities than equally common non-associated chains. Because counts were too low, roughly 17 rarely observed V segments, including chromosome 9 orphons, were left out of the earlier analysis of 587 of the donors. Because some donors lacked HLA typing at each locus, the association tests relied only on the typed subset. A group of highly shared sequence variants was considered likely to be a technical artifact of the sequencing pipeline. A further reported finding was that TCR beta sequences accurately predicted the HLA-A and HLA-B alleles for most subjects in the first cohort. CMV serostatus was the only immune exposure information available for the cohort. The classifier was reported to diagnose cytomegalovirus status with high specificity and sensitivity in both the original cohort and the validation cohort. In this cohort, only TCR beta chains were sequenced, and detectable features were limited by the absence of alpha or paired-chain data. In a later analysis, TCR association rates were found to vary across HLA loci, with the most associated TCRs seen for DRB1 alleles and the fewest for HLA-C alleles. Presence/absence analyses assumed roughly uniform sequencing depth across donors, an assumption that may not hold. Some IMGT-functional V segments, including TRBV6-2 and TRBV6-3, could not be told apart with the 87-base-pair reads, so those segments were excluded. In a later genetic analysis, fewer N-insertions in productive TCRs were reported among donors in an Asian-associated ancestry cluster than the roughly 700-donor mean. According to a later analysis, most CMV-associated TCR beta chains appeared to be HLA-restricted, and the HLA associations seemed to be driven largely by CMV exposure. In a later genetic analysis, a missense DCLRE1C variant was associated with V-gene and J-gene trimming of TCR beta chains, and the association was replicated in an independent cohort. Strong co-occurrence of HLA alleles, especially DR and DQ, made assigning TCR associations to individual alleles difficult.

On this clone itself: No cognate antigen has been identified for it. Per-base qualities were not stored, and no clone one base away is much larger.

Germline trimming: 5 bases from V, 9 bases from J; junction bases outside gene matches: 8. The CDR3 spans 14 residues, from the cysteine through the phenylalanine. Left in the record is the CDR3 DNA by itself, 42 bases read in frame from the first base. CDR1 PRHDT and CDR2 FYEKMQ were looked up in the germline V gene (reference sequence). The chain joins TRBV13 to TRBJ1-4, and TRBD1 matches 8 of the central bases. The sequencing sample was made of PBMCs. This TCR derives from a man aged 40-49 years in good health and CMV-seronegative. The CDR3 reads as follows: CASSLDRGRKKLFF. The nucleotides read TGTGCCAGCAGCCTAGACAGGGGAAGGAAAAAACTGTTTTTT.